The entry below describes one T cell receptor (beta chain). Antigen specificity is unknown. The data were obtained in a study of monozygotic twins with inflammatory bowel disease. General study results and limits: Patient-to-patient differences in immunosuppressive treatment may have added variability to the repertoires.

The CDR3 extends over 17 amino acids. Blood samples of about 2.5 ml were drawn from every donor. Per TCR library, approximately 3,500 ng of total RNA was used. The template switching step added UMIs that contained a 6-nucleotide sample barcode. Using the 5' RACE reads, TCRdb records one entry per CDR3 protein without DNA. This sample's clone table lists about 160,000 distinct CDR3 sequences. The sequence was obtained from a human donor with ulcerative colitis or Crohn's disease, or a healthy co-twin of an affected twin (not recorded which). The chain couples TRBV12-3 or TRBV12-4 to TRBJ2-1; TCRdb calls TRBD2, which cannot be checked without DNA. The specimen was blood. CDR3 sequence: CASSELTVWRGYNEQFF.